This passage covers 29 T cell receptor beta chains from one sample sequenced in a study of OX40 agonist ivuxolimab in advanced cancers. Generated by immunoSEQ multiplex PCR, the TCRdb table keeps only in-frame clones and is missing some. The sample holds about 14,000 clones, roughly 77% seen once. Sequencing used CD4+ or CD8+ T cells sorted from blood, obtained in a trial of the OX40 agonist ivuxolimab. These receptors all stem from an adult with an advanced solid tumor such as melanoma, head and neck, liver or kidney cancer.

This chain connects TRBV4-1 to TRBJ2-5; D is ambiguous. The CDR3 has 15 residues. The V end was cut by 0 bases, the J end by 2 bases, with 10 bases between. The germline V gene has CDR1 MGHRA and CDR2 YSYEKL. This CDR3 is CASSQDVGLQETQYF. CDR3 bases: TGCGCCAGCAGCCAAGACGTGGGGTTACAAGAGACCCAGTACTTC.

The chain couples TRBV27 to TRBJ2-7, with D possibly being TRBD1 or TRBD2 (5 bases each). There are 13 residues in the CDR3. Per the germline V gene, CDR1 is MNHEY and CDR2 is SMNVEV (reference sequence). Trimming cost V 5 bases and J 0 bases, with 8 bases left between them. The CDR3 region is CASSNGASYEQYF. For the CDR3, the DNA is TGTGCCAGCAGTAACGGGGCCTCCTACGAGCAGTACTTC.

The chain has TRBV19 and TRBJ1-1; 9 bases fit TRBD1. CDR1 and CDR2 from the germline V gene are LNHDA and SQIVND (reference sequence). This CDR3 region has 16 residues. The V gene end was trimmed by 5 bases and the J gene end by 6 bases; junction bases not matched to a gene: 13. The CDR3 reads CASSSGTGNYIPEAFF. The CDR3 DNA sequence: TGTGCCAGTAGTTCTGGGACAGGGAACTATATCCCTGAAGCTTTCTTT.

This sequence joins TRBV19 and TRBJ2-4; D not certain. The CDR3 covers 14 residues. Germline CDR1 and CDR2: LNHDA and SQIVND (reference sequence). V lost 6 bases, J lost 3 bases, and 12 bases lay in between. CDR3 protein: CASSHLNDKNIQYF. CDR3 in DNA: TGTGCCAGTAGCCACCTAAATGACAAAAACATTCAGTACTTC. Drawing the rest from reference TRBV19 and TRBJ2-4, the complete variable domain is DGGITQSPKYLFRKEGQNVTLSCEQNLNHDAMYWYRQDPGQGLRLIYYSQIVNDFQKGDIAEGYSVSREKKESFPLTVTSAQKNPTAFYLCASSHLNDKNIQYFGAGTRLSVL.

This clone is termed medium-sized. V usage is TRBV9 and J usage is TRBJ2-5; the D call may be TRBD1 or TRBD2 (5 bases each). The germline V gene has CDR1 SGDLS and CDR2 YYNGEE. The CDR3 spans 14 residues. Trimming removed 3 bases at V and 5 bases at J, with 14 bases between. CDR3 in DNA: TGTGCCAGCAGCGCCGAGGGGAGCTGGGAGACCCAGTACTTC. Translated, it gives CASSAEGSWETQYF. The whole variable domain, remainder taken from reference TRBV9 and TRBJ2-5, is DSGVTQTPKHLITATGQRVTLRCSPRSGDLSVYWYQQSLDQGLQFLIQYYNGEERAKGNILERFSAQQFPDLHSELNLSSLELGDSALYFCASSAEGSWETQYFGPGTRLLVL.

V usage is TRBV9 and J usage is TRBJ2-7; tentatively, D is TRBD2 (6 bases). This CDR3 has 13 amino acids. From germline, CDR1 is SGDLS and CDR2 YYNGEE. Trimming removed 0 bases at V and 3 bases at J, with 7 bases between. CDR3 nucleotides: TGTGCCAGCAGCGTAGTGGGAGGCTACGAGCAGTACTTC. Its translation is CASSVVGGYEQYF.

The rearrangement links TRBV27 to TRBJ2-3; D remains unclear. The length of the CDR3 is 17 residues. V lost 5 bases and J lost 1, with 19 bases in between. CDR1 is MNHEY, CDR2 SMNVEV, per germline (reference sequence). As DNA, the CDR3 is TGTGCCAGCAGTGGCCGTTTCCCCTCCCTGGGCACAGATACGCAGTATTTT. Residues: CASSGRFPSLGTDTQYF.

The CDR3 DNA reads as TGTGCCAGCAGCGCCCCGGGAGGGGTGGGGAATGGCTACACCTTC. Protein product: CASSAPGGVGNGYTF. The V gene is TRBV9, the J gene TRBJ1-2; D is possibly TRBD1 (5 bases). Germline CDR1 SGDLS, CDR2 YYNGEE. Trimming stripped 3 bases from V and 6 bases from J, with 18 bases between. The CDR3 contains 15 residues.

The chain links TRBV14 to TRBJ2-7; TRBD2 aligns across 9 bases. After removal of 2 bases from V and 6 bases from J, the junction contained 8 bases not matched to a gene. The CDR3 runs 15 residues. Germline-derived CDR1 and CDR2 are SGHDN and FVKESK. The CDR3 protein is CASSQLGTSWIEQYF. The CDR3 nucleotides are TGTGCCAGCAGCCAATTAGGGACTAGCTGGATCGAGCAGTACTTC. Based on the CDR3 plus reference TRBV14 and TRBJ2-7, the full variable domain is EAGVTQFPSHSVIEKGQTVTLRCDPISGHDNLYWYRRVMGKEIKFLLHFVKESKQDESGMPNNRFLAERTGGTYSTLKVQPAELEDSGVYFCASSQLGTSWIEQYFGPGTRLTVT.

CDR3 protein: CAISESTGGGGEETQYF. CDR3 nucleotides: TGTGCCATCAGTGAGTCAACAGGGGGCGGAGGGGAAGAGACCCAGTACTTC. The V call is TRBV10-3, the J call TRBJ2-5; 9 bases align to TRBD1. CDR1 is ENHRY and CDR2 is SYGVKD in the germline V gene. The CDR3 runs to 17 residues. V lost 0 bases to trimming and J lost 3 bases; unmatched junction nucleotides: 8.

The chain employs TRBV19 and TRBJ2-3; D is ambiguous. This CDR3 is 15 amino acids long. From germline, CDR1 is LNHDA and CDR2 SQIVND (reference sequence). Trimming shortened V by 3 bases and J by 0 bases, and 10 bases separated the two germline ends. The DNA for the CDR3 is TGTGCCAGTAGTATTGGCATAACTAGCACAGATACGCAGTATTTT. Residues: CASSIGITSTDTQYF. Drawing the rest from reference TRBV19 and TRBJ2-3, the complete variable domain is DGGITQSPKYLFRKEGQNVTLSCEQNLNHDAMYWYRQDPGQGLRLIYYSQIVNDFQKGDIAEGYSVSREKKESFPLTVTSAQKNPTAFYLCASSIGITSTDTQYFGPGTRLTVL.

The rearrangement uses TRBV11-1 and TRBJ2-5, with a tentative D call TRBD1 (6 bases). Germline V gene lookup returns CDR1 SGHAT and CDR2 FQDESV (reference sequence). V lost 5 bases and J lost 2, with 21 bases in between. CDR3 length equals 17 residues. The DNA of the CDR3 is TGTGCCAGCAGCCACCCCGGGACACTGATGAGGCAAGAGACCCAGTACTTC. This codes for CASSHPGTLMRQETQYF.

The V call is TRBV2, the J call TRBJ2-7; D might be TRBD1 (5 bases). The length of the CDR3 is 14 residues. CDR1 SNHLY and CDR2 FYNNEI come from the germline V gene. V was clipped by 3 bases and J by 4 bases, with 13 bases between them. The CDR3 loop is CASSESPGRYEQYF. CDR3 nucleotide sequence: TGTGCCAGCAGTGAGTCTCCAGGGCGTTACGAGCAGTACTTC.

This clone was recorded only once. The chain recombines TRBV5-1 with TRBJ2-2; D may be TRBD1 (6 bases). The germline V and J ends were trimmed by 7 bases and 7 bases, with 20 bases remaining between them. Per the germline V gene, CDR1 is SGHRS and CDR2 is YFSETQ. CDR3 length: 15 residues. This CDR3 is CASWTDERSSGELFF. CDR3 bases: TGCGCCAGCTGGACAGACGAAAGAAGTAGCGGGGAGCTGTTTTTT. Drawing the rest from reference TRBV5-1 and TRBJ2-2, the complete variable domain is KAGVTQTPRYLIKTRGQQVTLSCSPISGHRSVSWYQQTPGQGLQFLFEYFSETQRNKGNFPGRFSGRQFSNSRSEMNVSTLELGDSALYLCASWTDERSSGELFFGEGSRLTVL.

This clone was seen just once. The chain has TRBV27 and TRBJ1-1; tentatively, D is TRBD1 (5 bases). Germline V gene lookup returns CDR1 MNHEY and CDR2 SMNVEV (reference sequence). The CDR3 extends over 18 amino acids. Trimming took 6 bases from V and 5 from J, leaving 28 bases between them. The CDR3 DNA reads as TGTGCCAGCAGCCCCTACCCGTCGGCAGGGTTCGGACCGACTGAAGCTTTCTTT. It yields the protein CASSPYPSAGFGPTEAFF.

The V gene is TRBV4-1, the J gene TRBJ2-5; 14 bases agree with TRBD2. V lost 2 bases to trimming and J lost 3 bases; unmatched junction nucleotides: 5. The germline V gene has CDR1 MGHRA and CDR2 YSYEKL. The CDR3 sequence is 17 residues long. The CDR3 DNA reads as TGCGCCAGCAGCCAAACGACTAGCGGGGGGGCTGAAGAGACCCAGTACTTC. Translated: CASSQTTSGGAEETQYF.

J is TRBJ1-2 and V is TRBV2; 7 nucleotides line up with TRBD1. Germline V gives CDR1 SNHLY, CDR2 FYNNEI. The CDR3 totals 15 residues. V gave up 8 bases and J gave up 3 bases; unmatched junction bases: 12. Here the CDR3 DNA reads TGTGCCAGCTTGGGGTCACAGGGGAGAGACTATGGCTACACCTTC. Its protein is CASLGSQGRDYGYTF.

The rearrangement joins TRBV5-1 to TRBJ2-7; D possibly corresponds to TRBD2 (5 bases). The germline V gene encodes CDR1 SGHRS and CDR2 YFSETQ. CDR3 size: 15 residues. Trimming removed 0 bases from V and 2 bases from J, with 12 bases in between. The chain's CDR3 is CASSLGMGSAYEQYF. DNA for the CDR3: TGCGCCAGCAGCTTGGGCATGGGGAGCGCCTACGAGCAGTACTTC.

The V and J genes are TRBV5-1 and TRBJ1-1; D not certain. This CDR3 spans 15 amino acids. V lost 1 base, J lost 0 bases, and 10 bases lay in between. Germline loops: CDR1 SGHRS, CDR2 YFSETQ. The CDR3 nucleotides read TGCGCCAGCAGCTTGTCGGCCATTCTGAACACTGAAGCTTTCTTT. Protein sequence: CASSLSAILNTEAFF.

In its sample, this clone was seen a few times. The CDR3 is CASSPGVTGLSEQFF. The CDR3 DNA reads TGTGCCAGCAGCCCGGGGGTCACGGGGTTAAGTGAGCAGTTCTTC. The chain is built from TRBV27 and TRBJ2-1, with D tentatively TRBD2 (6 bases). V was trimmed by 6 bases and J by 9 bases, leaving 21 bases between them. Germline V gives CDR1 MNHEY, CDR2 SMNVEV (reference sequence). This CDR3 region has 15 residues.

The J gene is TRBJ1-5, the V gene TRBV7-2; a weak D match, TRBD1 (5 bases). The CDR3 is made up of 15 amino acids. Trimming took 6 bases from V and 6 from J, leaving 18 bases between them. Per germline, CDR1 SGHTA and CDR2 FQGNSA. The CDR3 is CASSVDGGIGQPQHF. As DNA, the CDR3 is TGTGCCAGCAGTGTCGATGGGGGGATAGGTCAGCCCCAGCATTTT.

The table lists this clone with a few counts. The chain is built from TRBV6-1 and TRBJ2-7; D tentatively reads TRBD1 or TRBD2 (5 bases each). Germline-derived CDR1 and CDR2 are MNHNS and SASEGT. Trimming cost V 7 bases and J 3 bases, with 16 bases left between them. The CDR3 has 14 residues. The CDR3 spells CASIWGTVDYEQYF. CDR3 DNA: TGTGCCAGCATATGGGGGACGGTAGACTACGAGCAGTACTTC.

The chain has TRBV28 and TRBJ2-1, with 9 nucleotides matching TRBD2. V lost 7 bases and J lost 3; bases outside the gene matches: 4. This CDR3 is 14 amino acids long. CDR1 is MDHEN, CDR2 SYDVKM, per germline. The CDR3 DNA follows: TGTGCCAGCACAGGGACTAGCCGCTACAATGAGCAGTTCTTC. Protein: CASTGTSRYNEQFF.

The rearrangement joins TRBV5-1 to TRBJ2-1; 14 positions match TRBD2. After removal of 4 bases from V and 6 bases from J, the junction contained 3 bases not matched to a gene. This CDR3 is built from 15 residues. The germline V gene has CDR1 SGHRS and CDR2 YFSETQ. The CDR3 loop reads CASSEGLAGVNEQFF. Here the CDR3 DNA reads TGCGCCAGCAGCGAGGGACTAGCGGGAGTCAATGAGCAGTTCTTC.

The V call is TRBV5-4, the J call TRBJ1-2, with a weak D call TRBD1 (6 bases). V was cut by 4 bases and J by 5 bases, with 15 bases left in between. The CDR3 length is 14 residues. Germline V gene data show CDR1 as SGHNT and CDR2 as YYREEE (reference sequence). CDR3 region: CASSVQGNWYGYTF. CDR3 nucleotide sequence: TGTGCCAGCAGCGTACAGGGAAACTGGTATGGCTACACCTTC.

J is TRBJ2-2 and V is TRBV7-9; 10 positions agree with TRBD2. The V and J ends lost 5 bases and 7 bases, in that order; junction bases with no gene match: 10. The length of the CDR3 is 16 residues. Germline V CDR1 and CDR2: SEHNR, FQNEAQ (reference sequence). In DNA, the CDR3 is TGTGCCAGCAGCCCCATAGCGGGGGGCCGGAGCGGGGAGCTGTTTTTT. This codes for CASSPIAGGRSGELFF.

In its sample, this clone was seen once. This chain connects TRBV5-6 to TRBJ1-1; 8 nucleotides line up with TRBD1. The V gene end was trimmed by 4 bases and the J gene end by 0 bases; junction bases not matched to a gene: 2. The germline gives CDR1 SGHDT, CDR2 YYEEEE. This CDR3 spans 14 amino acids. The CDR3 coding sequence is TGTGCCAGCAGCGCAGGGGGCATGAACACTGAAGCTTTCTTT. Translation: CASSAGGMNTEAFF.

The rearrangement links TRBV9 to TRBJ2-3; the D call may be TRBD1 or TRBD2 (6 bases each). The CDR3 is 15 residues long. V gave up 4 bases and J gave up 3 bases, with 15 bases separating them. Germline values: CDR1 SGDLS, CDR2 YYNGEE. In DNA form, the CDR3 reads TGTGCCAGCAGCCCAAGGGGGGAGGAGACAGATACGCAGTATTTT. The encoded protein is CASSPRGEETDTQYF.

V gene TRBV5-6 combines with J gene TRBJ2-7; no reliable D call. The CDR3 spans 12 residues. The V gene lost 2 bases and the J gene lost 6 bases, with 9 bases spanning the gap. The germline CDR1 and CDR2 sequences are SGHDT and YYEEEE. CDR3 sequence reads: CASSFGYLEQYF. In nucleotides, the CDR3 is TGTGCCAGCAGCTTTGGGTACCTCGAGCAGTACTTC.